The 8 T cell receptor beta chains presented below share a single source sample, sequenced in a study of immune evolution from preneoplasia to lung adenocarcinoma. TCRdb keeps only in-frame clones here, not all; method: immunoSEQ multiplex PCR. This repertoire shows some 3,000 clones, around 52% found once; its top ten account for more than 20%. Sequencing was performed on FFPE normal lung tissue adjacent to the tumor. These receptor sequences come from a person aged 45-60 years with lung adenocarcinoma.

This chain links TRBV18 with TRBJ1-1; D not resolved. Trimming took 4 bases from V and 0 from J, leaving 18 bases between them. The CDR3 is 17 amino acids. Looked up from germline, CDR1 is KGHSH and CDR2 is LQKENI. CDR3 bases: TGTGCCAGCTCACGAGGTGCGGGGAGTTCCATGAACACTGAAGCTTTCTTT. It translates to CASSRGAGSSMNTEAFF.

The table lists this clone with a few counts. V gene TRBV9 combines with J gene TRBJ2-1; D perhaps matches TRBD2 (5 bases). V lost 3 bases, J lost 6 bases, and 10 bases lay in between. This CDR3 has 13 amino acids. Germline V CDR1 and CDR2: SGDLS, YYNGEE. CDR3 loop: CASSEPGINEQFF. In DNA, the CDR3 is TGTGCCAGCAGCGAGCCCGGGATCAATGAGCAGTTCTTC.

This chain links TRBV18 with TRBJ2-7; 11 positions match TRBD2. The V gene end was trimmed by 2 bases and the J gene end by 3 bases; junction bases not matched to a gene: 0. Germline CDR1 KGHSH, CDR2 LQKENI. The CDR3 loop spans 14 amino acids. CDR3 amino acids: CASSPTSGSYEQYF. In DNA, the CDR3 is TGTGCCAGCTCACCAACTAGCGGGAGCTACGAGCAGTACTTC.

This chain joins TRBV19 and TRBJ1-1; no reliable D call. The V end lost 5 bases, the J end lost 3 bases, and 10 bases lay between the germline ends. CDR3 length: 13 amino acids. The germline CDR1 and CDR2 sequences are LNHDA and SQIVND (reference sequence). CDR3 DNA sequence: TGTGCCAGTAGTGCTGACACTGACACTGAAGCTTTCTTT. Amino acid sequence: CASSADTDTEAFF. The full variable domain, in which reference TRBV19 and TRBJ1-1 provide the parts outside the CDR3, is DGGITQSPKYLFRKEGQNVTLSCEQNLNHDAMYWYRQDPGQGLRLIYYSQIVNDFQKGDIAEGYSVSREKKESFPLTVTSAQKNPTAFYLCASSADTDTEAFFGQGTRLTVV.

This clone was seen more than once but under ten times. The chain couples TRBV2 to TRBJ2-7; D gene unclear. Trimming removed 4 bases from V and 2 bases from J, with 9 bases in between. Germline CDR1 reads SNHLY; CDR2 reads FYNNEI. This CDR3 has 13 residues. CDR3 coding DNA: TGTGCCAGCAGTGTTGAGTCAGCCTACGAGCAGTACTTC. Its protein is CASSVESAYEQYF.

The chain links TRBV30 to TRBJ1-2, with D possibly matching TRBD1 (6 bases). Germline V gene lookup returns CDR1 GTSNPN and CDR2 SVGIG (reference sequence). This CDR3 has 12 residues. Deletions cut 4 bases from V and 4 bases from J, with 10 bases between. The chain's CDR3 is CAWTQGSYGYTF. CDR3 DNA: TGTGCCTGGACACAGGGAAGCTATGGCTACACCTTC.

The sample holds a few counts of this clone. The V and J genes are TRBV19 and TRBJ1-3; D perhaps matches TRBD1 (5 bases). Germline V gene sequence: CDR1 LNHDA, CDR2 SQIVND (reference sequence). Trimming removed 3 bases at V and 6 bases at J, with 12 bases between. The CDR3 extends over 14 amino acids. The chain's CDR3 is CASSISRAENTIYF. The DNA of the CDR3 is TGTGCCAGTAGTATCTCCAGGGCTGAAAACACCATATATTTT.

This chain connects TRBV28 to TRBJ2-7, with D tentatively TRBD1 or TRBD2 (5 bases each). V shed 5 bases and J shed 5 bases, with 22 bases lying between them. The CDR3 runs to 16 residues. Germline CDR1 is MDHEN and CDR2 is SYDVKM. Written as DNA, the CDR3 is TGTGCCAGCAGTACCCACGGGGTGGGGGAAATCAACGAGCAGTACTTC. It translates to CASSTHGVGEINEQYF.